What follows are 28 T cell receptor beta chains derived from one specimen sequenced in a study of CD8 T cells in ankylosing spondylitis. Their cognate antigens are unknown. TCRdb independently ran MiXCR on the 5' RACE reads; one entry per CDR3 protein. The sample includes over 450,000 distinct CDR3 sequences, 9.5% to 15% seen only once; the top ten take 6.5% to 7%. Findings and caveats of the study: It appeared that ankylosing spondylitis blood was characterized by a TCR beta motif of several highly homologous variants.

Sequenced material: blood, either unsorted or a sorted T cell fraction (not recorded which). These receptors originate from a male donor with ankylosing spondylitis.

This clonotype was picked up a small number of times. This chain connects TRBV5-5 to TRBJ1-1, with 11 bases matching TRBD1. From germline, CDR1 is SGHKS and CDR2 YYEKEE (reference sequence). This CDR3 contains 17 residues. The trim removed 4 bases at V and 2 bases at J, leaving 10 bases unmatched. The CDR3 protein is CASSPRAGQGVNTEAFF. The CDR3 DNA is TGTGCCAGCAGCCCCCGCGCGGGACAGGGGGTAAACACTGAAGCTTTCTTT.

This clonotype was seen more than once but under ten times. CDR3 in amino acids: CASSLRAGFYNEQFF. The CDR3 bases are TGTGCCAGCAGCTTAAGGGCGGGGTTCTACAATGAGCAGTTCTTC. The chain recombines TRBV7-9 with TRBJ2-1; D is possibly TRBD2 (6 bases). Germline CDR1 is SEHNR and CDR2 is FQNEAQ (reference sequence). V was clipped by 2 bases and J by 3 bases, with 11 bases between them. The CDR3 consists of 15 residues.

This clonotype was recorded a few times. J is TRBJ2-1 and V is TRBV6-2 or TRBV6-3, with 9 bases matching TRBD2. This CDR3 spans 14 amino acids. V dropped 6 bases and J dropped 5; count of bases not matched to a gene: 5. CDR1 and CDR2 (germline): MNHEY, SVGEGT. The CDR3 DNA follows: TGTGCCAGCAGCCTCCGCGGGAGGGACAATGAGCAGTTCTTC. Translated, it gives CASSLRGRDNEQFF.

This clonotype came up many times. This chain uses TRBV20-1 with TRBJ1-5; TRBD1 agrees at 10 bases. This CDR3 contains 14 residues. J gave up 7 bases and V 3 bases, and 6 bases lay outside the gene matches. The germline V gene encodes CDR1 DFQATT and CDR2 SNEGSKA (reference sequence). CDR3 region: CSARDGTGVQPQHF. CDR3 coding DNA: TGCAGTGCTAGGGATGGGACAGGGGTCCAGCCCCAGCATTTT.

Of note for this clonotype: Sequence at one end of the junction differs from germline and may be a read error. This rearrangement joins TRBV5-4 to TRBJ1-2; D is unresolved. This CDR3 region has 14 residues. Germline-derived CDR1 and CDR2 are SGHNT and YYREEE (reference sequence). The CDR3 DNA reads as TGTGCCAGCAGCTTCGGGCAGGCTAACTATGGATACACCTTC. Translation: CASSFGQANYGYTF.

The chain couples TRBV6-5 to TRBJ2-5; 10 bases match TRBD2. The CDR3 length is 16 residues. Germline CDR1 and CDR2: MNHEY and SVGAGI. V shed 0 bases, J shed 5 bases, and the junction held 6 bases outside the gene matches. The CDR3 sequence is CASSYSLAGVGETQYF. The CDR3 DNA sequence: TGTGCCAGCAGTTACTCCCTAGCGGGAGTAGGGGAGACCCAGTACTTC.

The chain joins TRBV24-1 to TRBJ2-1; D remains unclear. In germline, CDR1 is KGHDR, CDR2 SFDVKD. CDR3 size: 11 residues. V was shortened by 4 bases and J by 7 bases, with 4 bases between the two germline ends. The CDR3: CATSETNEQFF. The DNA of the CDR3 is TGTGCCACCAGTGAAACGAATGAGCAGTTCTTC.

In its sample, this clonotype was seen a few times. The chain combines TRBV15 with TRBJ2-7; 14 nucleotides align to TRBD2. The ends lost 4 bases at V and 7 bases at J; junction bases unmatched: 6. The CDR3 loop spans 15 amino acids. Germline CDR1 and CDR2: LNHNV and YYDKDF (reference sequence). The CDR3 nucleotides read TGTGCCACCAGCACCGGGACTAGCGGGAGCCAAGAGCAGTACTTC. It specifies CATSTGTSGSQEQYF.

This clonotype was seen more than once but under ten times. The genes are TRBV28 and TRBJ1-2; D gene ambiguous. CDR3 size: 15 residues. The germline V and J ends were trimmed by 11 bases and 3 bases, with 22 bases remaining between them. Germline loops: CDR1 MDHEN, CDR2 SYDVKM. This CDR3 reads CASIRADLGDYGYTF. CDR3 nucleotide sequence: TGTGCCTCTATAAGGGCCGACCTAGGCGACTATGGCTACACCTTC.

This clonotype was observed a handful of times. This CDR3 is CASSYQGAGYTGELFF. The CDR3 DNA is TGCGCCAGCAGCTATCAGGGGGCTGGGTACACCGGGGAGCTGTTTTTT. The chain employs TRBV5-1 and TRBJ2-2, with 8 nucleotides matching TRBD1. The CDR3 is 16 amino acids. The germline gives CDR1 SGHRS, CDR2 YFSETQ. V lost 3 bases to trimming and J lost 3 bases; unmatched junction nucleotides: 7.

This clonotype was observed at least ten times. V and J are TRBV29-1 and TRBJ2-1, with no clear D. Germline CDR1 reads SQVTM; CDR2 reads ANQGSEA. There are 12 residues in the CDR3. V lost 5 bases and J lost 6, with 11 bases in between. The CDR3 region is CSVRRIGNEQFF. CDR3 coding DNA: TGCAGCGTTAGGCGGATTGGCAATGAGCAGTTCTTC.

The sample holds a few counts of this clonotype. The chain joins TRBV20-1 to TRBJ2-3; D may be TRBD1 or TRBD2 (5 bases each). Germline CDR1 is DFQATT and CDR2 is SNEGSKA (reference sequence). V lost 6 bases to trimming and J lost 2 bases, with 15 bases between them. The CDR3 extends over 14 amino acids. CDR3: CSARLGVNTDTQYF. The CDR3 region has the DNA TGCAGTGCGAGGCTGGGGGTTAACACAGATACGCAGTATTTT.

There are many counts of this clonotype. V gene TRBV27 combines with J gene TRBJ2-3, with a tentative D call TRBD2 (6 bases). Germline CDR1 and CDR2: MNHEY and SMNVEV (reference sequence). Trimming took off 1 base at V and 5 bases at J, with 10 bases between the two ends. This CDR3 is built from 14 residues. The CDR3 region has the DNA TGTGCCAGCAGTTTATTGGAGGGAGGAGATACGCAGTATTTT. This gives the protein CASSLLEGGDTQYF.

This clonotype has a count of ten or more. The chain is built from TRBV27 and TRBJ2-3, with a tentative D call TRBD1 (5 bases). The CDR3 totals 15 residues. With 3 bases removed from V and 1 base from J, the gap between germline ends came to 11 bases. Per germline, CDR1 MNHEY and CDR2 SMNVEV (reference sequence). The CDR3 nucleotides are TGTGCCAGCAGTTTCGACAGAGTTGGCACAGATACGCAGTATTTT. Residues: CASSFDRVGTDTQYF.

The CDR3 sequence is CASSLDGAGDIDEQFF. The DNA for the CDR3 is TGTGCCAGCAGCTTAGATGGGGCAGGGGATATCGATGAGCAGTTCTTC. The V and J genes are TRBV11-2 and TRBJ2-1, with D perhaps matching TRBD1 (6 bases). The CDR3 totals 16 residues. V was clipped by 0 bases and J by 8 bases, with 17 bases between them. CDR1 and CDR2 (germline): SGHAT, FQNNGV. The entire variable domain, with the rest obtained from reference TRBV11-2 and TRBJ2-1, is as follows: EAGVAQSPRYKIIEKRQSVAFWCNPISGHATLYWYQQILGQGPKLLIQFQNNGVVDDSQLPKDRFSAERLKGVDSTLKIQPAKLEDSAVYLCASSLDGAGDIDEQFFGPGTRLTVL.

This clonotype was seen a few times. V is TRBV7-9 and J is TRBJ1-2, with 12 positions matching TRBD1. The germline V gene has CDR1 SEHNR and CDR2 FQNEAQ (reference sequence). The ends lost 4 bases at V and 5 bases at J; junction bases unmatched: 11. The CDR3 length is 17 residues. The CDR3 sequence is CASSSGTGGLWAYGYTF. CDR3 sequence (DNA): TGTGCCAGCAGCTCCGGGACAGGGGGCTTGTGGGCATATGGCTACACCTTC.

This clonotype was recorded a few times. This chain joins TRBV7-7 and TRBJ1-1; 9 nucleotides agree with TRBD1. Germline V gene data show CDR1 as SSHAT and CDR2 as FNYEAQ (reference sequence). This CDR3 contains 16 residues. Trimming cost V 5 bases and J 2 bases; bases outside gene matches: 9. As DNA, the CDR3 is TGTGCCAGCAGCCGAGAGTGGGACAGGGATAACACTGAAGCTTTCTTT. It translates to CASSREWDRDNTEAFF.

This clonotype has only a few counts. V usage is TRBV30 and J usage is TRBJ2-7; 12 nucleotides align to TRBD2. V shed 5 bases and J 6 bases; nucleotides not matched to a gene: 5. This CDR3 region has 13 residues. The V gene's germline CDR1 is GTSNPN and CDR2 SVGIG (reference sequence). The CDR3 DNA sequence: TGTGCCTGGGACCCACTAGCGGGAGGCGAGCAGTACGTC. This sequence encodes CAWDPLAGGEQYV.

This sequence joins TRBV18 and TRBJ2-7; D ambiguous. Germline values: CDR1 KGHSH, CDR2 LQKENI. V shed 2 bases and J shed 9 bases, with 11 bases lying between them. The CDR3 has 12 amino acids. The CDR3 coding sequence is TGTGCCAGCTCACCAGTGGGCGAAGGGCAGTACTTC. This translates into CASSPVGEGQYF. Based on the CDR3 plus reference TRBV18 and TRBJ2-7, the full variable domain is NAGVMQNPRHLVRRRGQEARLRCSPMKGHSHVYWYRQLPEEGLKFMVYLQKENIIDESGMPKERFSAEFPKEGPSILRIQQVVRGDSAAYFCASSPVGEGQYFGPGTRLTVT.

The CDR3 sequence: CASSLELAGAVEQFF. Here the CDR3 DNA reads TGCGCCAGCAGCTTGGAACTAGCGGGAGCGGTTGAGCAGTTCTTC. The chain joins TRBV5-1 to TRBJ2-1, with 11 bases matching TRBD2. This CDR3 is built from 15 residues. Per the germline V gene, CDR1 is SGHRS and CDR2 is YFSETQ. V was clipped by 0 bases and J by 9 bases; unmatched bases: 5.

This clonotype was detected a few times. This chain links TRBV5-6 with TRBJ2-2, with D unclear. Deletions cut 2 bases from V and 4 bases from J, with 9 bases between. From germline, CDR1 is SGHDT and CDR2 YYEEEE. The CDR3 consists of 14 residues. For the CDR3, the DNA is TGTGCCAGCAGCTTCGGTACTTCCACCGGGGAGCTGTTTTTT. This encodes CASSFGTSTGELFF.

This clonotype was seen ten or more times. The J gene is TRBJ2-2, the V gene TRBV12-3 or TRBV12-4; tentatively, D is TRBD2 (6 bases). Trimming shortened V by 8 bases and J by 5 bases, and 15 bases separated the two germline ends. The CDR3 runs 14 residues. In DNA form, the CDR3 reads TGTGCCAGCGGAGGGACCCTGGGGACCGGGGAGCTGTTTTTT. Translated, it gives CASGGTLGTGELFF.

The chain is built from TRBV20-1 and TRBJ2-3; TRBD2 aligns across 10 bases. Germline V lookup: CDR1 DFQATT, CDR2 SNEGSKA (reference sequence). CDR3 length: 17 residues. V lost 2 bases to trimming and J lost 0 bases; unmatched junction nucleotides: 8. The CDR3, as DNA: TGCAGTGCTAGAATCCTAGCGGGAGCGACTAGCACAGATACGCAGTATTTT. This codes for CSARILAGATSTDTQYF.

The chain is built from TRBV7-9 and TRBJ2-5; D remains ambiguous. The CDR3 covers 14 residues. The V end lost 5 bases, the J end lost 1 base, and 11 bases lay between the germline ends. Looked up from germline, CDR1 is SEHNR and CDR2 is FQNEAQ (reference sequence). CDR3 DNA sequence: TGTGCCAGCAGCCTCCTACAAGTCCAAGAGACCCAGTACTTC. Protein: CASSLLQVQETQYF.

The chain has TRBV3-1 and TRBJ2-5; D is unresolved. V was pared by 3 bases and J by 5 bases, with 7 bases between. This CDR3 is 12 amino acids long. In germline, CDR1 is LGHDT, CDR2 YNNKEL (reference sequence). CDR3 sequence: CASSHSFETQYF. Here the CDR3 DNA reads TGTGCCAGCAGCCACTCCTTTGAGACCCAGTACTTC.

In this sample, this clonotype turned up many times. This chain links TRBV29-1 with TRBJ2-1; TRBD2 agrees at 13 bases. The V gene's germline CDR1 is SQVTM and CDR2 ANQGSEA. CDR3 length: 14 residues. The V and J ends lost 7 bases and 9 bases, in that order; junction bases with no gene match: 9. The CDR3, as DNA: TGCAGCGCCCGGACTAGCGGGAGTAAGAGTGAGCAGTTCTTC. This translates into CSARTSGSKSEQFF.

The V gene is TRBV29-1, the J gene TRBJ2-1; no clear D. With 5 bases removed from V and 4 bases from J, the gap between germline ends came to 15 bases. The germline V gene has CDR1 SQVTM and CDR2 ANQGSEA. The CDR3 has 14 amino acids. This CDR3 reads CSVPTRSGYNEQFF. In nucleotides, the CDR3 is TGCAGCGTTCCCACTCGATCTGGGTACAATGAGCAGTTCTTC.

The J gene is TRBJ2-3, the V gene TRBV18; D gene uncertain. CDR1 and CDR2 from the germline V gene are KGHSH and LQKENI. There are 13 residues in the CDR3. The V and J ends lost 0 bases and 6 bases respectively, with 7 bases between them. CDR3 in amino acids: CASSPPSDDTQYF. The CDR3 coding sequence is TGTGCCAGCTCACCACCTTCCGACGATACGCAGTATTTT.